These 26 T cell receptor beta chains were all obtained from the same sample, sequenced in a study of cytomegalovirus exposure and HLA in healthy donors. PCR employed 60 Vbeta and 13 Jbeta primers. Method: immunoSEQ multiplex PCR; TCRdb's copy keeps in-frame clones and lacks some. The sample holds about 150,000 clones; over 70% are singletons and the top ten take 9.5% to 15%. Source material: PBMCs. Source of these receptors: a man aged 25 to 45 in good health and CMV-seropositive.

This clone was seen a handful of times. J is TRBJ2-7 and V is TRBV30, with TRBD1 matching 7 bases. Germline CDR1 GTSNPN, CDR2 SVGIG (reference sequence). There are 13 residues in the CDR3. V lost 4 bases, J lost 6 bases, and 9 bases stayed unmatched. The CDR3 DNA sequence: TGTGCCTGGAACCAGGTGGGGACAGCCGAGCAGTACTTC. Its protein is CAWNQVGTAEQYF.

This rearrangement joins TRBV9 to TRBJ1-2; 8 bases match TRBD1. Germline V gene sequence: CDR1 SGDLS, CDR2 YYNGEE. The J segment lost 2 bases and the V segment lost 0 bases, leaving 6 bases of the junction unmatched. There are 16 residues in the CDR3. CDR3 DNA sequence: TGTGCCAGCAGCGTAGTTCCCGGGACAGGCAACTATGGCTACACCTTC. Its translation: CASSVVPGTGNYGYTF.

V usage is TRBV19 and J usage is TRBJ2-7; 8 bases align to TRBD1. Germline CDR1 LNHDA, CDR2 SQIVND (reference sequence). The V and J ends lost 5 bases and 2 bases, in that order; junction bases with no gene match: 5. CDR3 length: 14 residues. DNA for the CDR3: TGTGCCAGTAGTCCCGGGACAGGAGCCTACGAGCAGTACTTC. The encoded protein is CASSPGTGAYEQYF.

This chain's CDR3 is CASITAGRPGQGAPGGYTF. Here the CDR3 DNA reads TGTGCCAGCATTACGGCGGGCAGACCGGGACAGGGGGCACCGGGTGGCTACACCTTC. The chain couples TRBV2 to TRBJ1-2, with 12 bases matching TRBD1. Germline lookup yields CDR1 SNHLY and CDR2 FYNNEI. J lost 7 bases, V lost 7 bases, and 22 bases had no gene match. The CDR3 totals 19 residues.

The chain has TRBV5-1 and TRBJ1-4; TRBD1 agrees at 8 bases. V trimming: 5 bases; J trimming: 5 bases; junction bases outside the gene matches: 5. CDR3 length: 14 residues. The germline CDR1 and CDR2 sequences are SGHRS and YFSETQ. The CDR3 nucleotides read TGCGCCAGCAGTCGGGACAGGACGAATGAAAAACTGTTTTTT. Translation: CASSRDRTNEKLFF.

This clone was counted only a few times. The genes are TRBV5-4 and TRBJ2-7, with 8 bases that match TRBD1. V lost 4 bases, J lost 6 bases, and 6 bases stayed unmatched. The germline V gene has CDR1 SGHNT and CDR2 YYREEE (reference sequence). This CDR3 has 13 residues. CDR3 residues: CASSPTGASEQYF. CDR3 DNA: TGTGCCAGCAGCCCGACAGGGGCCTCCGAGCAGTACTTC.

A few counts support this clone. The CDR3, as DNA: TGTGCCTGGGGGACAGACCACACTGAAGCTTTCTTT. The encoded protein is CAWGTDHTEAFF. The rearrangement uses TRBV30 and TRBJ1-1; 7 nucleotides line up with TRBD1. The CDR3 is 12 amino acids. The trim removed 5 bases at V and 3 bases at J, leaving 3 bases unmatched. Per germline, CDR1 GTSNPN and CDR2 SVGIG (reference sequence).

The chain carries TRBV28 and TRBJ1-4; D remains unclear. Germline V lookup: CDR1 MDHEN, CDR2 SYDVKM. This CDR3 is 14 amino acids long. V lost 5 bases and J lost 0, with 7 bases in between. This chain's CDR3 is CASSIESTNEKLFF. The CDR3 DNA sequence: TGTGCCAGCAGTATAGAATCAACTAATGAAAAACTGTTTTTT. Full variable domain (remainder filled in from reference TRBV28 and TRBJ1-4): DVKVTQSSRYLVKRTGEKVFLECVQDMDHENMFWYRQDPGLGLRLIYFSYDVKMKEKGDIPEGYSVSREKKERFSLILESASTNQTSMYLCASSIESTNEKLFFGSGTQLSVL.

The rearrangement links TRBV6-6 to TRBJ1-5; 7 bases are shared with TRBD1. The CDR3 extends over 15 amino acids. V trimming: 4 bases; J trimming: 5 bases; junction bases outside the gene matches: 8. CDR1 MNHNY and CDR2 SVGAGI come from the germline V gene (reference sequence). The CDR3 nucleotides read TGTGCCAGCAGTTTAACAGGGGACGGTTATCAGCCCCAGCATTTT. Translating gives CASSLTGDGYQPQHF.

The rearrangement links TRBV6-5 to TRBJ2-1; 10 nucleotides match TRBD1. The germline V gene encodes CDR1 MNHEY and CDR2 SVGAGI. The CDR3 consists of 16 residues. V was clipped by 0 bases and J by 7 bases; unmatched bases: 6. The CDR3 spells CASSYSLGQGRNEQFF. The CDR3 DNA reads TGTGCCAGCAGTTACTCGTTGGGACAGGGGAGGAATGAGCAGTTCTTC.

This chain joins TRBV6-1 and TRBJ1-5, with D possibly matching TRBD1 (6 bases). V lost 4 bases and J lost 7, with 14 bases in between. This CDR3 has 14 residues. Germline values: CDR1 MNHNS, CDR2 SASEGT. CDR3 nucleotide sequence: TGTGCCAGCAGTGTAACAGGGTCGAAGCAGCCCCAGCATTTT. Amino acids: CASSVTGSKQPQHF.

This clone turned up a few times. The chain employs TRBV5-8 and TRBJ1-5; TRBD1 aligns across 8 bases. This CDR3 is built from 15 residues. V lost 2 bases, J lost 4 bases, and 5 bases stayed unmatched. CDR1 is SGHTS and CDR2 is YDEGEE in the germline V gene. The DNA of the CDR3 is TGTGCCAGCAGCTTCGTGCGGACAGGGAATCAGCCCCAGCATTTT. It codes for CASSFVRTGNQPQHF.

The J gene is TRBJ2-7, the V gene TRBV5-3, with D possibly being TRBD1 (5 bases). TRBV5-3 is labeled an ORF, and its function is uncertain. V gave up 10 bases and J gave up 7 bases, with 30 bases separating them. The CDR3 spans 16 residues. The CDR3 protein is CAYPPKQERVFGEQYF. For the CDR3, the DNA is TGTGCCTACCCGCCTAAACAGGAACGAGTTTTCGGGGAGCAGTACTTC.

The chain has TRBV5-1 and TRBJ2-6; weak D call: TRBD1 (5 bases). From germline, CDR1 is SGHRS and CDR2 YFSETQ. Trimming removed 2 bases at V and 1 base at J, with 7 bases between. The CDR3 contains 15 residues. CDR3 residues: CASSFRESGANVLTF. CDR3 nucleotide sequence: TGCGCCAGCAGCTTCAGGGAATCTGGGGCCAACGTCCTGACTTTC.

This chain joins TRBV25-1 and TRBJ2-1; perhaps TRBD2 as D (7 bases). The V gene lost 1 base and the J gene lost 7 bases, with 14 bases spanning the gap. Germline CDR1 reads MGHDK; CDR2 reads SYGVNS. This CDR3 comprises 15 residues. The CDR3 loop reads CASSELGGGPNEQFF. The CDR3 region has the DNA TGTGCCAGCAGTGAATTAGGGGGAGGGCCGAATGAGCAGTTCTTC.

Notes on this clone: One end of the junction does not line up with germline, which may come from a read error. The chain carries TRBV7-7 and TRBJ2-5, with TRBD1 matching 9 bases. Looked up from germline, CDR1 is SSHAT and CDR2 is FNYEAQ (reference sequence). This CDR3 has 13 amino acids. The DNA of the CDR3 is TGTGCTAGCAGCCCGGGACAGGGAGTACCCCAGTACTTC. The encoded protein is CASSPGQGVPQYF.

This chain joins TRBV28 and TRBJ1-5, with unresolved D. V lost 2 bases and J 5 bases, leaving 13 bases between the germline ends. The germline V gene encodes CDR1 MDHEN and CDR2 SYDVKM. The CDR3 spans 15 residues. The CDR3 region has the DNA TGTGCCAGCAGTTTACGACAACCCTCAGATCAGCCCCAGCATTTT. This encodes CASSLRQPSDQPQHF. The whole variable domain, filled in from reference TRBV28 and TRBJ1-5, reads DVKVTQSSRYLVKRTGEKVFLECVQDMDHENMFWYRQDPGLGLRLIYFSYDVKMKEKGDIPEGYSVSREKKERFSLILESASTNQTSMYLCASSLRQPSDQPQHFGDGTRLSIL.

This sequence joins TRBV28 and TRBJ2-2; 14 nucleotides align to TRBD2. The CDR3 extends over 17 amino acids. Per germline, CDR1 MDHEN and CDR2 SYDVKM. With 6 bases clipped from V and 4 bases from J, the junction kept 7 bases outside the gene matches. CDR3 region: CASRGTSGRGRTGELFF. The DNA for the CDR3 is TGTGCCAGCAGGGGGACTAGCGGGAGAGGTCGCACCGGGGAGCTGTTTTTT.

The gene calls are TRBV18 and TRBJ2-1, with 7 bases that match TRBD2. The CDR3 contains 15 residues. Germline V CDR1 and CDR2: KGHSH, LQKENI. V shed 3 bases, J shed 0 bases, and the junction held 2 bases outside the gene matches. As DNA, the CDR3 is TGTGCCAGCTCACCGAGCGGGGACTCCTACAATGAGCAGTTCTTC. Protein product: CASSPSGDSYNEQFF. The variable domain in full, completed from reference TRBV18 and TRBJ2-1, reads NAGVMQNPRHLVRRRGQEARLRCSPMKGHSHVYWYRQLPEEGLKFMVYLQKENIIDESGMPKERFSAEFPKEGPSILRIQQVVRGDSAAYFCASSPSGDSYNEQFFGPGTRLTVL.

The rearrangement uses TRBV28 and TRBJ2-3; 14 bases match TRBD2. The CDR3 has 17 amino acids. With 4 bases clipped from V and 4 bases from J, the junction kept 7 bases outside the gene matches. The V gene's germline CDR1 is MDHEN and CDR2 SYDVKM. Here the CDR3 DNA reads TGTGCCAGCAGTTCGCGACTAGCGGGAGGGGACCCAGATACGCAGTATTTT. Residues: CASSSRLAGGDPDTQYF.

V is TRBV5-1 and J is TRBJ2-2; D gene ambiguous. V lost 0 bases and J 4 bases, leaving 4 bases between the germline ends. This CDR3 region has 13 residues. The germline gives CDR1 SGHRS, CDR2 YFSETQ. The DNA for the CDR3 is TGCGCCAGCAGCTTGGCCGTCACCGGGGAGCTGTTTTTT. Amino acid sequence: CASSLAVTGELFF. The variable domain in full, completed from reference TRBV5-1 and TRBJ2-2, reads KAGVTQTPRYLIKTRGQQVTLSCSPISGHRSVSWYQQTPGQGLQFLFEYFSETQRNKGNFPGRFSGRQFSNSRSEMNVSTLELGDSALYLCASSLAVTGELFFGEGSRLTVL.

On this clone itself: One end of the junction fails to match germline, which may point to a read error. The V and J genes are TRBV6-5 and TRBJ1-1, with D unresolved. The length of the CDR3 is 10 residues. Germline CDR1 MNHEY, CDR2 SVGAGI. CDR3 in amino acids: CSCANTEAFF. As DNA, the CDR3 is TGCTCCTGCGCGAACACTGAAGCTTTCTTT.

This chain uses TRBV28 with TRBJ1-5, with a weak D call TRBD1 (5 bases). Germline CDR1 MDHEN, CDR2 SYDVKM. The CDR3 is made up of 12 amino acids. V was cut by 7 bases and J by 6 bases, with 10 bases left in between. The CDR3 here is CASKDSSQPQHF. Here the CDR3 DNA reads TGTGCCAGCAAAGACAGTAGTCAGCCCCAGCATTTT.

This chain uses TRBV19 with TRBJ1-2; 8 bases align to TRBD1. The CDR3 is 13 residues long. V shed 5 bases and J 7 bases; nucleotides not matched to a gene: 6. The germline CDR1 and CDR2 sequences are LNHDA and SQIVND (reference sequence). This CDR3 reads CASSLRDRSGYTF. The DNA for the CDR3 is TGTGCCAGTAGTCTTCGGGACAGGAGTGGCTACACCTTC.

V gene TRBV7-9 combines with J gene TRBJ2-2; 7 nucleotides match TRBD2. V lost 5 bases, J lost 0 bases, and 3 bases stayed unmatched. Germline V gene lookup returns CDR1 SEHNR and CDR2 FQNEAQ (reference sequence). The CDR3 is made up of 15 amino acids. The chain's CDR3 is CASSQRGTNTGELFF. The CDR3 bases are TGTGCCAGCAGCCAGCGGGGTACGAACACCGGGGAGCTGTTTTTT. Looking up the rest from reference TRBV7-9 and TRBJ2-2 gives the full variable domain: DTGVSQNPRHKITKRGQNVTFRCDPISEHNRLYWYRQTLGQGPEFLTYFQNEAQLEKSRLLSDRFSAERPKGSFSTLEIQRTEQGDSAMYLCASSQRGTNTGELFFGEGSRLTVL.

The CDR3 reads CASRVDRATIQYF. The CDR3 DNA sequence: TGTGCCAGCAGGGTTGACAGAGCCACAATTCAGTACTTC. The chain has TRBV28 and TRBJ2-4; weak D call: TRBD1 (5 bases). The germline V and J ends were trimmed by 6 bases and 10 bases, with 16 bases remaining between them. Germline lookup yields CDR1 MDHEN and CDR2 SYDVKM. CDR3 length: 13 residues.